This paragraph reports one T cell receptor beta chain. Its cognate antigen is unknown. The data derive from a study of cytomegalovirus exposure and HLA in healthy donors. General study points: Reports indicate that TCR beta sequences accurately predicted the HLA-A and HLA-B alleles of most subjects. For most TCR beta V segments, an earlier analysis put the productive rate at about 87% or about 30% of the time.

The PCR was carried out with 60 Vbeta primers and 13 Jbeta primers. Original handling: Among the unique TCR beta chains that a later analysis counted, 80 million to 100 million in all, about 11 million were shared. Generated by immunoSEQ multiplex PCR, the TCRdb table keeps only in-frame clones and is missing some. The DNA gave D and trimming, while V, J and clone size come from that table. Here the sample spans 70,000 to 90,000 clones, 70% to 75% being singletons. Per germline, CDR1 MNHNS and CDR2 SASEGT. V gave up 6 bases and J gave up 2 bases, with 8 bases separating them. CDR3 size: 13 residues. The sequence was collected from a man in his fifties or sixties in good health and CMV-seronegative. The sample was PBMCs. The rearrangement links TRBV6-1 to TRBJ2-1, with no clear D. In DNA form, the CDR3 reads TGTGCCAGCAGGTTTGGCCCCTACAATGAGCAGTTCTTC. This gives the protein CASRFGPYNEQFF.